The 32 T cell receptor beta chains in this list originate from one sample, sequenced in a study of blood T cell repertoires in COVID-19. TCRdb's copy holds only in-frame clones and misses some; the assay was immunoSEQ multiplex PCR. The repertoire holds 95,000 to 130,000 clones, with just over 90% as singletons. The source material was peripheral blood. These receptor sequences come from a human donor with active COVID-19. The donor label of this sample is uncertain.

In DNA form, the CDR3 reads TGCGCCAGCAGCAAAAGCGGGAGCTCCTACAATGAGCAGTTCTTC. It yields the protein CASSKSGSSYNEQFF. V gene TRBV5-1 combines with J gene TRBJ2-1; 8 nucleotides match TRBD2. The CDR3 consists of 15 residues. The J segment lost 0 bases and the V segment lost 4 bases, leaving 3 bases of the junction unmatched. Germline V gene sequence: CDR1 SGHRS, CDR2 YFSETQ.

The chain is built from TRBV12-5 and TRBJ1-5, with 7 bases that match TRBD1. This CDR3 region has 17 residues. The V gene end was trimmed by 1 base and the J gene end by 2 bases; junction bases not matched to a gene: 8. Germline V gene sequence: CDR1 LGHNT, CDR2 FRNRAP. In DNA form, the CDR3 reads TGTGCTAGTGGTTTGGATACACAGGGGATGGGCAATCAGCCCCAGCATTTT. This translates into CASGLDTQGMGNQPQHF.

The CDR3 loop is CALLPGLAGDTSTDTQYF. DNA for the CDR3: TGTGCCTTATTACCGGGACTAGCGGGGGACACTAGCACAGATACGCAGTATTTT. The chain has TRBV30 and TRBJ2-3, with 14 nucleotides matching TRBD2. V lost 7 bases and J lost 0; bases outside the gene matches: 12. Germline V CDR1 and CDR2: GTSNPN, SVGIG (reference sequence). This CDR3 is 18 amino acids long.

The chain has TRBV9 and TRBJ2-3; 13 bases align to TRBD2. The V and J ends lost 3 bases and 2 bases, in that order; junction bases with no gene match: 6. From germline, CDR1 is SGDLS and CDR2 YYNGEE. The CDR3 consists of 17 residues. The CDR3 reads CASSGGLAGAFTDTQYF. The CDR3 DNA reads as TGTGCCAGCAGCGGAGGACTAGCGGGGGCCTTCACAGATACGCAGTATTTT.

The genes are TRBV14 and TRBJ1-3; no clear D. Germline assignment: CDR1 SGHDN and CDR2 FVKESK. The CDR3 is made up of 15 amino acids. Trimming left V 4 bases short and J 3 bases short, with 13 bases between. The CDR3, as DNA: TGTGCCAGCAGCCTTAACACGGGGAGTGGAAACACCATATATTTT. Translating it yields CASSLNTGSGNTIYF.

J is TRBJ2-5 and V is TRBV28; TRBD1 aligns across 9 bases. The CDR3 sequence is 15 residues long. V trimming: 3 bases; J trimming: 5 bases; junction bases outside the gene matches: 7. Germline CDR1 is MDHEN and CDR2 is SYDVKM. CDR3 in amino acids: CASSLPQGAQETQYF. DNA for the CDR3: TGTGCCAGCAGTTTGCCACAGGGGGCGCAGGAGACCCAGTACTTC.

This clone has a single count. V and J are TRBV5-4 and TRBJ2-1; maybe TRBD1 (5 bases). V dropped 2 bases and J dropped 8 bases, with 20 bases sitting between them. The germline V gene has CDR1 SGHNT and CDR2 YYREEE (reference sequence). The CDR3 length is 16 residues. CDR3 amino acids: CASSFPPSSGKDEQFF. The CDR3 nucleotides read TGTGCCAGCAGCTTCCCCCCCTCCTCAGGGAAGGATGAGCAGTTCTTC.

J is TRBJ1-6 and V is TRBV19; a possible D gene is TRBD1 (5 bases). Trimming took off 1 base at V and 6 bases at J, with 10 bases between the two ends. Per germline, CDR1 LNHDA and CDR2 SQIVND (reference sequence). This CDR3 has 15 residues. The CDR3 reads CASSIVDSRNSPLHF. The CDR3 nucleotides are TGTGCCAGTAGTATAGTTGACAGTCGTAATTCACCCCTCCACTTT.

The rearrangement uses TRBV9 and TRBJ2-7; 7 positions agree with TRBD1. The CDR3 is made up of 15 amino acids. V dropped 3 bases and J dropped 2; count of bases not matched to a gene: 8. CDR1 and CDR2 from the germline V gene are SGDLS and YYNGEE. Written as DNA, the CDR3 is TGTGCCAGCAGCGCGGATGTCGACAGGGCCTACGAGCAGTACTTC. This sequence encodes CASSADVDRAYEQYF.

V and J are TRBV7-8 and TRBJ2-2; 11 bases align to TRBD2. This CDR3 comprises 20 residues. V shed 5 bases, J shed 0 bases, and the junction held 14 bases outside the gene matches. In germline, CDR1 is SGHVS, CDR2 FQNEAQ. The CDR3 loop reads CASSHLALSSGGANTGELFF. Here the CDR3 DNA reads TGTGCCAGCAGCCACTTGGCCCTAAGTAGCGGGGGGGCGAACACCGGGGAGCTGTTTTTT.

The chain recombines TRBV7-2 with TRBJ1-1; 8 positions agree with TRBD1. V was pared by 3 bases and J by 5 bases, with 5 bases of the junction left unmatched. CDR3 size: 14 residues. CDR1 is SGHTA, CDR2 FQGNSA, per germline. The CDR3 DNA reads as TGTGCCAGCAGCTTGGACAGGGTGAGGACTGAAGCTTTCTTT. It yields the protein CASSLDRVRTEAFF.

This clone was seen a single time. This chain uses TRBV30 with TRBJ1-2; maybe TRBD1 (5 bases). This CDR3 contains 15 residues. V was clipped by 0 bases and J by 5 bases, with 16 bases between them. Germline V lookup: CDR1 GTSNPN, CDR2 SVGIG (reference sequence). In DNA, the CDR3 is TGTGCCTGGAGTGTGAGCTGGGGCAGAGATTATGGCTACACCTTC. Its protein product is CAWSVSWGRDYGYTF.

The V call is TRBV19, the J call TRBJ2-1, with 11 bases matching TRBD2. Germline V gives CDR1 LNHDA, CDR2 SQIVND (reference sequence). This CDR3 spans 13 amino acids. V lost 10 bases and J lost 5; bases outside the gene matches: 4. DNA for the CDR3: TGTGCCACCTATAGCGGGGGGGACAATGAGCAGTTCTTC. The encoded protein is CATYSGGDNEQFF.

CDR3 residues: CASSKMAGGTGTEAFF. CDR3 nucleotide sequence: TGTGCCAGCAGTAAAATGGCAGGGGGCACGGGCACTGAAGCTTTCTTT. The V and J genes are TRBV28 and TRBJ1-1; 8 bases map to TRBD1. In germline, CDR1 is MDHEN, CDR2 SYDVKM. The V segment lost 5 bases and the J segment 4 bases; nucleotides outside the gene matches: 12. There are 16 residues in the CDR3.

V usage is TRBV19 and J usage is TRBJ1-2; TRBD1 matches 8 bases. The junction had 2 bases not matched to a gene; V was cut back by 3 bases and J by 5 bases. This CDR3 spans 13 amino acids. Germline loops: CDR1 LNHDA, CDR2 SQIVND (reference sequence). The CDR3 DNA reads TGTGCCAGTAGTATCACAGGGGGATATGGCTACACCTTC. Translating gives CASSITGGYGYTF.

V and J are TRBV5-5 and TRBJ2-6; no clear D. Germline loops: CDR1 SGHKS, CDR2 YYEKEE (reference sequence). This CDR3 has 14 residues. The ends were cut back, 5 bases at V and 2 bases at J, with 8 bases in the middle. The CDR3 bases are TGTGCCAGCAGGACATATACTGGGGCCAACGTCCTGACTTTC. Encoded protein: CASRTYTGANVLTF.

The chain couples TRBV5-4 to TRBJ2-3, with 7 nucleotides matching TRBD1. V dropped 4 bases and J dropped 0; count of bases not matched to a gene: 8. Per germline, CDR1 SGHNT and CDR2 YYREEE (reference sequence). The CDR3 totals 16 residues. CDR3 nucleotide sequence: TGTGCCAGCAGCCCTAGGACAGGACGGAGCACAGATACGCAGTATTTT. This encodes CASSPRTGRSTDTQYF.

The chain carries TRBV7-2 and TRBJ2-7; D is possibly TRBD1 (5 bases). Trimming left V 5 bases short and J 0 bases short, with 17 bases between. Germline CDR1 is SGHTA and CDR2 is FQGNSA. CDR3 length: 16 amino acids. The CDR3 DNA follows: TGTGCCAGCAGCGGGTTTGGGGCGGTCCCCTCCTACGAGCAGTACTTC. It translates to CASSGFGAVPSYEQYF.

V usage is TRBV29-1 and J usage is TRBJ1-2; 11 bases align to TRBD1. CDR3 length equals 15 residues. J lost 8 bases, V lost 6 bases, and 14 bases had no gene match. Germline CDR1 and CDR2: SQVTM and ANQGSEA. CDR3: CSVLPGTGGTNGYTF. The DNA for the CDR3 is TGCAGCGTATTACCCGGGACAGGGGGAACCAACGGCTACACCTTC.

The chain links TRBV20-1 to TRBJ2-2, with a tentative D call TRBD2 (5 bases). Per the germline V gene, CDR1 is DFQATT and CDR2 is SNEGSKA (reference sequence). This CDR3 is built from 11 residues. V dropped 4 bases and J dropped 6 bases, with 6 bases sitting between them. This chain's CDR3 is CSATGAGELFF. The CDR3 DNA is TGCAGTGCTACCGGGGCCGGGGAGCTGTTTTTT.

This chain links TRBV11-2 with TRBJ1-2, with a possible D match to TRBD1 (5 bases). The CDR3 totals 16 residues. Germline assignment: CDR1 SGHAT and CDR2 FQNNGV. V dropped 5 bases and J dropped 4 bases, with 20 bases sitting between them. As DNA, the CDR3 is TGTGCCAGCAGCCCAATCACATTGCGGACAAGCTATGGCTACACCTTC. Translating gives CASSPITLRTSYGYTF.

The J gene is TRBJ2-1, the V gene TRBV11-3, with 8 bases aligning to TRBD2. This CDR3 contains 16 residues. Per the germline V gene, CDR1 is SGHNT and CDR2 is YENEEA. The ends lost 5 bases at V and 4 bases at J; junction bases unmatched: 10. The DNA of the CDR3 is TGTGCCAGCAGCCCCCACAGCGGGGGAGGTTACAATGAGCAGTTCTTC. Translated: CASSPHSGGGYNEQFF.

The rearrangement links TRBV4-3 to TRBJ1-4; D is undetermined. V was clipped by 5 bases and J by 0 bases, with 10 bases between them. CDR3 length: 15 amino acids. The germline V gene has CDR1 LGHNA and CDR2 YSLEER. DNA of the CDR3: TGCGCCAGCAGCACTGAACCTGCAACTAATGAAAAACTGTTTTTT. This encodes CASSTEPATNEKLFF.

This chain uses TRBV25-1 with TRBJ2-3; D remains ambiguous. Trimming took 3 bases from V and 6 from J, leaving 13 bases between them. This CDR3 comprises 14 residues. CDR1 and CDR2 from the germline V gene are MGHDK and SYGVNS. CDR3 sequence reads: CASSDSPSVDTQYF. The CDR3 DNA follows: TGTGCCAGCAGTGATTCGCCGAGTGTGGATACGCAGTATTTT.

The V gene is TRBV6-6, the J gene TRBJ1-4; D not certain. CDR3 length: 16 residues. V lost 4 bases and J 0 bases, leaving 12 bases between the germline ends. Germline CDR1 is MNHNY and CDR2 is SVGAGI (reference sequence). The CDR3 DNA follows: TGTGCCAGCAGTTTTTCAGGTTTCGCAACTAATGAAAAACTGTTTTTT. Translation: CASSFSGFATNEKLFF.

The rearrangement uses TRBV7-7 and TRBJ2-5; 9 nucleotides match TRBD2. The CDR3 sequence is 15 residues long. V trimming: 5 bases; J trimming: 7 bases; junction bases outside the gene matches: 11. Germline V gene lookup returns CDR1 SSHAT and CDR2 FNYEAQ (reference sequence). The CDR3 region has the DNA TGTGCCAGCAGCCCCCTTCAGCGGGGGGTTGGGACCCAGTACTTC. Protein product: CASSPLQRGVGTQYF.

The chain joins TRBV4-1 to TRBJ2-7; 9 positions match TRBD2. Germline CDR1 is MGHRA and CDR2 is YSYEKL. The junction had 8 bases not matched to a gene; V was cut back by 1 base and J by 4 bases. This CDR3 spans 16 amino acids. CDR3: CASSQGGTSIRYEQYF. The CDR3 DNA sequence: TGCGCCAGCAGCCAAGGAGGGACTAGCATTCGGTACGAGCAGTACTTC.

Remarks on this clone: The junction departs from germline at one end; a sequencing error may be responsible. The chain has TRBV5-4 and TRBJ1-2; no firm D call. CDR3 size: 13 residues. Germline CDR1 reads SGHNT; CDR2 reads YYREEE (reference sequence). The CDR3 DNA reads as TGTGCCAGCCGCTTCCAGGTCAACTATGGCTACACCTTC. Encoded protein: CASRFQVNYGYTF.

The rearrangement uses TRBV7-2 and TRBJ2-7; D is uncertain. Trimming took 1 base from V and 4 from J, leaving 8 bases between them. The CDR3 length is 13 residues. CDR1 is SGHTA and CDR2 is FQGNSA in the germline V gene. CDR3 bases: TGTGCCAGCAGCTTAGTCACTACGTACGAGCAGTACTTC. Translated: CASSLVTTYEQYF. The whole variable domain, remainder taken from reference TRBV7-2 and TRBJ2-7, is GAGVSQSPSNKVTEKGKDVELRCDPISGHTALYWYRQSLGQGLEFLIYFQGNSAPDKSGLPSDRFSAERTGGSVSTLTIQRTQQEDSAVYLCASSLVTTYEQYFGPGTRLTVT.

The V call is TRBV4-3, the J call TRBJ2-3; maybe TRBD2 (7 bases). There are 12 residues in the CDR3. Deletions cut 4 bases from V and 8 bases from J, with 10 bases between. The germline V gene has CDR1 LGHNA and CDR2 YSLEER. DNA for the CDR3: TGCGCCAGCAGCCGGGGGGGCTCTACGCAGTATTTT. It translates to CASSRGGSTQYF.

The V and J genes are TRBV4-3 and TRBJ1-5, with D unclear. Germline V gives CDR1 LGHNA, CDR2 YSLEER. This CDR3 has 15 residues. V shed 1 base and J shed 3 bases, with 10 bases lying between them. CDR3 region: CASSQGSQPNQPQHF. CDR3 DNA: TGCGCCAGCAGCCAAGGATCACAGCCCAATCAGCCCCAGCATTTT.

Only one count was recorded for this clone. The chain links TRBV5-1 to TRBJ2-5; 13 nucleotides align to TRBD2. The CDR3 spans 15 residues. CDR1 SGHRS and CDR2 YFSETQ come from the germline V gene. The V gene end was trimmed by 6 bases and the J gene end by 4 bases; junction bases not matched to a gene: 6. The CDR3 region is CASKGLAGVGETQYF. CDR3 DNA sequence: TGCGCCAGCAAAGGACTAGCGGGGGTGGGAGAGACCCAGTACTTC.